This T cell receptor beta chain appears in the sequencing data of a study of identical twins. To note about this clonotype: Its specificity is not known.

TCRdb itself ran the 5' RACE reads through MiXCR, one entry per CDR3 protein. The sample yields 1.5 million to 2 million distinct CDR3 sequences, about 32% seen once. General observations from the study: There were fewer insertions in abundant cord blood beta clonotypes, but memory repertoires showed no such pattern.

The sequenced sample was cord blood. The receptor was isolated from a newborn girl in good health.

The CDR3 nucleotides are TGTGCCAGCAGCCAAGAGCCAAGACAGGACTCTGGAAACACCATATATTTT. This gives the protein CASSQEPRQDSGNTIYF. The chain uses TRBV4-2 and TRBJ1-3; D might be TRBD1 (6 bases). CDR3 size: 17 residues. Germline V gene data show CDR1 as LGHNA and CDR2 as YNFKEQ. Trimming removed 0 bases at V and 0 bases at J, with 12 bases between.